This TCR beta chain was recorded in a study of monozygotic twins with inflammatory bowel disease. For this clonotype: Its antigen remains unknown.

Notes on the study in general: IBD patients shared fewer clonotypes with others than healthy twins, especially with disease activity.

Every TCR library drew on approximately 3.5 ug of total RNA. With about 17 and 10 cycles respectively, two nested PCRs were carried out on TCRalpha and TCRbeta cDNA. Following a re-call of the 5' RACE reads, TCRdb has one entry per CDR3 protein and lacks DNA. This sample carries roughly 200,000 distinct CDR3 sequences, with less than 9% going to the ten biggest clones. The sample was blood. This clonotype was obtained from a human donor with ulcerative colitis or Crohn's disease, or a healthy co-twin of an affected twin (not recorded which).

CDR3 region: CASSPDSAGSPLHF. The V and J genes are TRBV9 and TRBJ1-6; TCRdb selects TRBD1, and the lack of DNA leaves this call unchecked. CDR3 length: 14 residues. CDR1 and CDR2 (germline): SGDLS, YYNGEE.